This TCR beta chain was recovered during a study of CD8 T cells in ankylosing spondylitis. General study findings and limits: There was a TCR beta motif, made of several highly homologous variants, that appeared characteristic of ankylosing spondylitis blood. In reactive arthritis synovial fluid and blood, some motif variants had been reported before. The clones that were linked to disease were reported to be significantly enriched in matched synovial fluid samples from ankylosing spondylitis patients.

Germline V CDR1 and CDR2: SGDLS, YYNGEE. J gave up 8 bases and V 4 bases, and 14 bases lay outside the gene matches. The CDR3 totals 16 residues. Many counts were recorded for this clonotype. Its antigen is not known. Researchers built TCR beta libraries using quantitative 5'-RACE with molecular barcodes. TCRdb recomputed calls from the 5' RACE reads with MiXCR, one row per CDR3 protein. The sample has 150,000 to 200,000 distinct CDR3 sequences; around a sixth are singletons. The chain uses TRBV9 and TRBJ2-1, with 8 bases that match TRBD1. The sequence came from a male donor aged 10 to 35 with ankylosing spondylitis or in good health (not recorded which). The sequencing input was blood, either unsorted or a sorted T cell fraction (not recorded which). As DNA, the CDR3 is TGTGCCAGCAGCCAAGGAGGACAGGGAATAGTCGATGAGCAGTTCTTC. It translates to CASSQGGQGIVDEQFF.